These 10 T cell receptor beta chains came from one sample sequenced in a study of shared clonotypes between healthy human individuals. The method was immunoSEQ multiplex PCR; TCRdb's version includes in-frame clones alone and lacks a portion of them. The sample yields over 2 million clones, 85% to 95% seen once. Sequenced material: naive CD4+ T cells from PBMCs. As for subset: CD45RA+ positively selected. These receptors were taken from a man younger than 35 in good health. Some clones in this sample may be carry-over from other donors' samples.

V usage is TRBV25-1 and J usage is TRBJ1-1; D uncertain. Germline V gene lookup returns CDR1 MGHDK and CDR2 SYGVNS. Between the trimmed V and J ends, which lost 4 bases and 0 bases, there was a span of 12 bases. This CDR3 spans 15 amino acids. The CDR3 loop reads CASSAKIALNTEAFF. The CDR3 bases are TGTGCCAGCAGTGCTAAAATAGCATTGAACACTGAAGCTTTCTTT.

In this sample, this clone turned up a few times. The V call is TRBV11-2, the J call TRBJ1-5; 7 bases are shared with TRBD1. This CDR3 has 13 amino acids. V shed 5 bases and J 7 bases; nucleotides not matched to a gene: 5. Germline V lookup: CDR1 SGHAT, CDR2 FQNNGV. In DNA, the CDR3 is TGTGCCAGCAGCCCAGGGGGTAGGCAGCCCCAGCATTTT. This sequence encodes CASSPGGRQPQHF.

Of note for this clone: The sample holds other DNA sequences that translate to the same CDR3. The rearrangement uses TRBV5-1 and TRBJ2-5, with D possibly being TRBD2 (6 bases). From germline, CDR1 is SGHRS and CDR2 YFSETQ. The CDR3 contains 15 residues. The V and J ends lost 1 base and 0 bases respectively, with 10 bases between them. For the CDR3, the DNA is TGCGCCAGCAGCTTGCTGGCGGGAAACCAAGAGACCCAGTACTTC. Protein product: CASSLLAGNQETQYF.

The chain is built from TRBV6-4 and TRBJ1-2, with unresolved D. CDR1 and CDR2 from the germline V gene are MRHNA and SNTAGT. V was shortened by 2 bases and J by 7 bases, with 8 bases between the two germline ends. This CDR3 is 12 amino acids long. This chain's CDR3 is CASSDRMGGYTF. CDR3 bases: TGTGCCAGCAGTGACAGGATGGGTGGCTACACCTTC.

This sequence joins TRBV6-6 and TRBJ2-1; 9 bases agree with TRBD2. CDR3 length: 14 residues. Germline V gives CDR1 MNHNY, CDR2 SVGAGI (reference sequence). V lost 2 bases to trimming and J lost 10 bases; unmatched junction nucleotides: 6. The CDR3 DNA reads TGTGCCAGCAGTTACGGCGGGAGGGTTGAGGAGCAGTTCTTC. Amino acids: CASSYGGRVEEQFF.

J is TRBJ2-7 and V is TRBV28; D gene uncertain. CDR1 MDHEN and CDR2 SYDVKM come from the germline V gene. Trimming took off 3 bases at V and 1 base at J, with 10 bases between the two ends. This CDR3 region has 14 residues. DNA for the CDR3: TGTGCCAGCAGTTTCCGGGTGACGTCCTACGAGCAGTACTTC. Amino acid sequence: CASSFRVTSYEQYF.

This clone was counted between two and nine times. This chain joins TRBV28 and TRBJ1-1; TRBD1 is a possible D gene (6 bases). CDR1 is MDHEN and CDR2 is SYDVKM in the germline V gene. The CDR3 spans 15 residues. The V end lost 8 bases, the J end lost 0 bases, and 16 bases lay between the germline ends. The CDR3 loop reads CASPRSGQMNTEAFF. As DNA, the CDR3 is TGTGCCAGCCCCAGAAGTGGACAGATGAACACTGAAGCTTTCTTT. Variable domain in full (rest from reference TRBV28 and TRBJ1-1): DVKVTQSSRYLVKRTGEKVFLECVQDMDHENMFWYRQDPGLGLRLIYFSYDVKMKEKGDIPEGYSVSREKKERFSLILESASTNQTSMYLCASPRSGQMNTEAFFGQGTRLTVV.

A remark on this clone: This sample includes further DNA sequences coding for the same CDR3. This chain joins TRBV28 and TRBJ2-7, with TRBD1 identical over 8 bases. Per germline, CDR1 MDHEN and CDR2 SYDVKM. The CDR3 has 15 residues. The V segment lost 2 bases and the J segment 4 bases; nucleotides outside the gene matches: 7. CDR3 bases: TGTGCCAGCAGTTTAGGGGGACAGGCCTTTTACGAGCAGTACTTC. As protein: CASSLGGQAFYEQYF.

This clone was seen just once. This chain connects TRBV7-9 to TRBJ2-5, with 11 positions matching TRBD1. The CDR3 runs 16 residues. The V gene end was trimmed by 2 bases and the J gene end by 0 bases; junction bases not matched to a gene: 2. Germline CDR1 and CDR2: SEHNR and FQNEAQ (reference sequence). The CDR3 coding sequence is TGTGCCAGCAGCTTACGGGACAGGGGGAACCAAGAGACCCAGTACTTC. It codes for CASSLRDRGNQETQYF.

This rearrangement joins TRBV11-3 to TRBJ2-2; 7 nucleotides line up with TRBD1. V lost 1 base, J lost 8 bases, and 10 bases stayed unmatched. The germline V gene encodes CDR1 SGHNT and CDR2 YENEEA. The CDR3 extends over 16 amino acids. The CDR3 reads CASSLAGTALRGELFF. In nucleotides, the CDR3 is TGTGCCAGCAGCTTAGCCGGGACAGCTCTACGAGGGGAGCTGTTTTTT.